This TCR beta chain was obtained from a study of esophageal squamous cell carcinoma under preoperative chemotherapy (dated by TCRdb to the late 2010s). Some background on the complete study: The study profiled TCR repertoires of both peripheral blood T cells and tumor-infiltrating lymphocytes. A few patients with primary esophageal squamous cell carcinoma were included in the cohort. In patients with esophageal squamous cell carcinoma, the study looked at what paclitaxel-nedaplatin chemotherapy did to T-cell receptor repertoires. Repertoires from samples obtained before paclitaxel-nedaplatin therapy were compared with repertoires from samples obtained after paclitaxel-nedaplatin therapy. Results the study describes overall, beyond this receptor: Tumor-infiltrating lymphocytes after treatment appeared to come partly from peripheral T cells migrating into the tumor, rather than solely from local clonal changes. A small cohort was used, with only a few patients with esophageal squamous cell carcinoma being analyzed. After chemotherapy, peripheral T cells showed a significant rise in TCR diversity, whereas tumor-infiltrating lymphocytes did not. Paclitaxel-nedaplatin therapy induced immediate and substantial clonotype frequency changes, with contraction more likely among abundant clones than amplification.

Library preparation used PCR. The sequencer was a HiSeq X Ten. High-throughput sequencing was used to characterize the TCR repertoires. The public reads were reprocessed in TCRdb via fastp at Q25 and MiXCR, keeping in-frame beta chains. When rows share a CDR3 protein, they turn into one entry using the most common DNA and genes. This sample has approximately 15,000 distinct CDR3 sequences in its table, and roughly 60% of those were observed once. 53% of the sample goes to the ten largest clones. A remark on this clonotype: The antigen it recognizes is unknown. One end of the junction does not line up with germline, which may come from a read error.

Sequences WSHSY (CDR1) and SAAADI (CDR2) are obtained from the germline V gene. Including cysteine and phenylalanine, the CDR3 has 14 amino acids. Kept here is only the CDR3 DNA, which spans 42 bases and is read in frame from base 1. Read against the paper, the sample's time point label means: before preoperative PTX-NDP chemotherapy. Paclitaxel-nedaplatin was administered to patients as preoperative chemotherapy before surgery. The sequence was obtained from a human donor with esophageal squamous cell carcinoma. The donor label of this sample is uncertain. Specimen collection occurred from a patient given preoperative chemotherapy. The chain links TRBV10-2 with TRBJ2-3; 8 bases in the junction line up with TRBD1. The closer fit of TRBJ2-7 to the DNA end suggests the J call may be wrong. The CDR3 region reads CGSRGRRPKDTQYF. The DNA sequence follows: TGCGGCAGCAGGGGGCGGCGACCCAAAGACACGCAGTACTTC.